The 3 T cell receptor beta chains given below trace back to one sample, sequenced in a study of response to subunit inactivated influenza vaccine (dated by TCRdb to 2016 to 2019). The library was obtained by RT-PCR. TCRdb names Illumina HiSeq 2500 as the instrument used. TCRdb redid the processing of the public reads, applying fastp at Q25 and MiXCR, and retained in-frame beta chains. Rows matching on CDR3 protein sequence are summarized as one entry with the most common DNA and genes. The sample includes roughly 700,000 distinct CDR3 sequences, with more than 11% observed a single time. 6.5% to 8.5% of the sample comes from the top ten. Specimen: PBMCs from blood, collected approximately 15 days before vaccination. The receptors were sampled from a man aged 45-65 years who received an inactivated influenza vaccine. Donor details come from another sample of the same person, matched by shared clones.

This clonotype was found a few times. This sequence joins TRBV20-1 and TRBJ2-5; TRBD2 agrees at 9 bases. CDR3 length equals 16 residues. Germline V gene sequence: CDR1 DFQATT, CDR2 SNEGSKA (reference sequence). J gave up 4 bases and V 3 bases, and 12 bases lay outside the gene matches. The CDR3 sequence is CSARNRAGGPGETQYF. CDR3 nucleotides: TGCAGTGCTAGGAATCGCGCGGGAGGGCCGGGAGAGACCCAGTACTTC.

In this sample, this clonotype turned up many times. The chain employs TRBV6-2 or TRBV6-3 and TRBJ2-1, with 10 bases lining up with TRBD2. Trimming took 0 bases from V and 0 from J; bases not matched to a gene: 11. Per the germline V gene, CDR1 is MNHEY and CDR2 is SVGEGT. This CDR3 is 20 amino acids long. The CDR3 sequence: CASSYSGGLAYSISYNEQFF. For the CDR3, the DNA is TGTGCCAGCAGTTACTCGGGGGGACTAGCGTACTCTATCTCCTACAATGAGCAGTTCTTC.

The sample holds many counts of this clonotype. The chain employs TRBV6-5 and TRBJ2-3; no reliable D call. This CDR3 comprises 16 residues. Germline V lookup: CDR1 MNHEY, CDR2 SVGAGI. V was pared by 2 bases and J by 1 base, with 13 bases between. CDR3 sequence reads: CASSYGGVWGTDTQYF. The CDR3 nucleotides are TGTGCCAGCAGTTACGGTGGGGTCTGGGGCACAGATACGCAGTATTTT.